The 24 T cell receptor beta chains given below trace back to one sample, sequenced in a study of shared clonotypes between healthy human individuals. Sequenced by immunoSEQ multiplex PCR; TCRdb stores in-frame clones only, minus some. The data show roughly 2.2 million clones, approximately 93% seen once. The specimen was naive CD4+ T cells from PBMCs. Subset defined: CD45RA+ positively selected. The source is a man aged 18 to 30 in good health. Some clones in this sample may be carry-over from other donors' samples.

This clone was seen only a few times. The chain combines TRBV7-9 with TRBJ2-5; TRBD2 agrees at 13 bases. After removal of 2 bases from V and 6 bases from J, the junction contained 12 bases not matched to a gene. The CDR3 extends over 18 amino acids. CDR1 and CDR2 (germline): SEHNR, FQNEAQ (reference sequence). The CDR3 sequence: CASSLYTSGRALLKTQYF. For the CDR3, the DNA is TGTGCCAGCAGCTTATATACTAGCGGGAGGGCCTTGCTAAAGACCCAGTACTTC.

The gene calls are TRBV7-9 and TRBJ1-4; unclear D gene. In germline, CDR1 is SEHNR, CDR2 FQNEAQ (reference sequence). The ends were cut back, 1 base at V and 0 bases at J, with 9 bases in the middle. CDR3 length equals 16 residues. This CDR3 reads CASSLGLISTNEKLFF. Written as DNA, the CDR3 is TGTGCCAGCAGCTTAGGGTTAATATCAACTAATGAAAAACTGTTTTTT. Drawing the rest from reference TRBV7-9 and TRBJ1-4, the complete variable domain is DTGVSQNPRHKITKRGQNVTFRCDPISEHNRLYWYRQTLGQGPEFLTYFQNEAQLEKSRLLSDRFSAERPKGSFSTLEIQRTEQGDSAMYLCASSLGLISTNEKLFFGSGTQLSVL.

This chain links TRBV27 with TRBJ1-5, with 8 positions matching TRBD1. J gave up 4 bases and V 4 bases, and 6 bases lay outside the gene matches. The CDR3 extends over 15 amino acids. From germline, CDR1 is MNHEY and CDR2 SMNVEV (reference sequence). The CDR3 sequence: CASSSGQGWNQPQHF. The CDR3 coding sequence is TGTGCCAGCAGTTCAGGACAGGGTTGGAATCAGCCCCAGCATTTT.

About this clone: Other DNA variants within this sample encode the same CDR3. V and J are TRBV2 and TRBJ2-7; D call uncertain. Germline V gene lookup returns CDR1 SNHLY and CDR2 FYNNEI. The ends were cut back, 4 bases at V and 4 bases at J, with 8 bases in the middle. CDR3 length: 12 residues. The CDR3, as DNA: TGTGCCAGCAGTGCTGACTCGTACGAGCAGTACTTC. As protein: CASSADSYEQYF.

This clone was counted a single time. V usage is TRBV9 and J usage is TRBJ2-1; 13 bases match TRBD2. V trimming: 4 bases; J trimming: 8 bases; junction bases outside the gene matches: 12. This CDR3 spans 17 amino acids. In germline, CDR1 is SGDLS, CDR2 YYNGEE. CDR3 sequence (DNA): TGTGCCAGCAGCCTCCGAGTGGGGACTAGCGGGGTGGATGAGCAGTTCTTC. Its translation: CASSLRVGTSGVDEQFF.

The V gene is TRBV25-1, the J gene TRBJ2-4, with 7 nucleotides matching TRBD2. This CDR3 spans 13 amino acids. The junction had 7 bases not matched to a gene; V was cut back by 3 bases and J by 11 bases. Looked up from germline, CDR1 is MGHDK and CDR2 is SYGVNS. In DNA, the CDR3 is TGTGCCAGCAGTGAGGGGGGGGTGAGCCTTCAGTACTTC. Residues: CASSEGGVSLQYF.

The V gene is TRBV6-1, the J gene TRBJ2-7; 9 bases align to TRBD2. V shed 8 bases and J 5 bases; nucleotides not matched to a gene: 13. Germline V gene sequence: CDR1 MNHNS, CDR2 SASEGT. The CDR3 loop spans 15 amino acids. Here the CDR3 reads CASALWAGGMNEQYF. In nucleotides, the CDR3 is TGTGCCAGCGCCCTTTGGGCGGGAGGGATGAACGAGCAGTACTTC.

The chain recombines TRBV5-6 with TRBJ1-1; TRBD1 agrees at 7 bases. The length of the CDR3 is 14 residues. V dropped 3 bases and J dropped 5; count of bases not matched to a gene: 7. Looked up from germline, CDR1 is SGHDT and CDR2 is YYEEEE. CDR3 in amino acids: CASSSDRVRTEAFF. Written as DNA, the CDR3 is TGTGCCAGCAGCTCCGACAGGGTGCGGACTGAAGCTTTCTTT. The full variable domain, completed using reference TRBV5-6 and TRBJ1-1, is DAGVTQSPTHLIKTRGQQVTLRCSPKSGHDTVSWYQQALGQGPQFIFQYYEEEERQRGNFPDRFSGHQFPNYSSELNVNALLLGDSALYLCASSSDRVRTEAFFGQGTRLTVV.

The V and J genes are TRBV28 and TRBJ1-4, with a possible D match to TRBD1 (6 bases). With 8 bases removed from V and 6 bases from J, the gap between germline ends came to 10 bases. CDR1 is MDHEN, CDR2 SYDVKM, per germline. The CDR3 sequence is 12 residues long. CDR3 protein: CASGGAYEKLFF. The CDR3, as DNA: TGTGCCAGCGGGGGGGCCTATGAAAAACTGTTTTTT. Complete variable domain (other parts from reference TRBV28 and TRBJ1-4): DVKVTQSSRYLVKRTGEKVFLECVQDMDHENMFWYRQDPGLGLRLIYFSYDVKMKEKGDIPEGYSVSREKKERFSLILESASTNQTSMYLCASGGAYEKLFFGSGTQLSVL.

With respect to this clone: The sample contains more than one DNA sequence encoding this CDR3. The rearrangement links TRBV5-1 to TRBJ1-1; D uncertain. Germline CDR1 and CDR2: SGHRS and YFSETQ. V lost 5 bases and J lost 1, with 9 bases in between. This CDR3 contains 13 residues. The CDR3 reads CASSFGTNTEAFF. In DNA form, the CDR3 reads TGCGCCAGCAGTTTCGGTACGAACACTGAAGCTTTCTTT.

This CDR3 reads CASSLGGGESSYNEQFF. The CDR3 region has the DNA TGTGCCAGCAGCTTAGGAGGGGGGGAGAGCTCCTACAATGAGCAGTTCTTC. V and J are TRBV11-1 and TRBJ2-1; D might be TRBD2 (7 bases). V was shortened by 1 base and J by 0 bases, with 13 bases between the two germline ends. The CDR3 sequence is 17 residues long. Germline V gene lookup returns CDR1 SGHAT and CDR2 FQDESV (reference sequence).

Turning to this clone: This sample includes further DNA sequences coding for the same CDR3. CDR3 sequence: CASSLGGSYNEQFF. CDR3 in DNA: TGCGCCAGCAGCTTGGGGGGTAGCTACAATGAGCAGTTCTTC. J is TRBJ2-1 and V is TRBV5-1; no reliable D call. From germline, CDR1 is SGHRS and CDR2 YFSETQ. The CDR3 extends over 14 amino acids. Trimming removed 0 bases at V and 3 bases at J, with 7 bases between.

J is TRBJ1-1 and V is TRBV2; D not resolved. V lost 5 bases, J lost 1 base, and 14 bases lay in between. This CDR3 region has 15 residues. The germline gives CDR1 SNHLY, CDR2 FYNNEI. The chain's CDR3 is CASSSKFSGNTEAFF. The CDR3 coding sequence is TGTGCCAGCAGTTCTAAATTCTCGGGGAACACTGAAGCTTTCTTT.

V and J are TRBV7-9 and TRBJ1-1; tentatively, D is TRBD1 (5 bases). Trimming removed 5 bases at V and 1 base at J, with 14 bases between. The CDR3 length is 15 residues. Looked up from germline, CDR1 is SEHNR and CDR2 is FQNEAQ (reference sequence). CDR3 residues: CASSPELGTNTEAFF. CDR3 bases: TGTGCCAGCAGCCCGGAGTTAGGGACGAACACTGAAGCTTTCTTT.

The chain uses TRBV5-1 and TRBJ2-5; D may correspond to TRBD1 or TRBD2 (5 bases each). V lost 0 bases to trimming and J lost 1 base, with 10 bases between them. This CDR3 region has 15 residues. The germline gives CDR1 SGHRS, CDR2 YFSETQ. CDR3 sequence reads: CASSLVGAGQETQYF. The CDR3 DNA reads as TGCGCCAGCAGCTTGGTCGGGGCGGGCCAAGAGACCCAGTACTTC.

This sequence joins TRBV5-1 and TRBJ2-7; D call uncertain. From germline, CDR1 is SGHRS and CDR2 YFSETQ. The V and J ends lost 0 bases and 0 bases respectively, with 13 bases between them. CDR3 length: 16 amino acids. The CDR3 spells CASSLAEAIPSYEQYF. The DNA for the CDR3 is TGCGCCAGCAGCTTGGCCGAGGCCATCCCCTCCTACGAGCAGTACTTC.

This chain connects TRBV5-4 to TRBJ2-4; 15 bases match TRBD2. The ends lost 3 bases at V and 3 bases at J; junction bases unmatched: 4. The CDR3 is 17 amino acids. Per germline, CDR1 SGHNT and CDR2 YYREEE (reference sequence). CDR3 coding DNA: TGTGCCAGCAGCTACGGACTAGCGGGAGGGGGCAAAAACATTCAGTACTTC. Its protein is CASSYGLAGGGKNIQYF.

J is TRBJ2-4 and V is TRBV7-9; D is ambiguous. The V gene lost 4 bases and the J gene lost 2 bases, with 6 bases spanning the gap. This CDR3 is 13 amino acids long. The germline V gene encodes CDR1 SEHNR and CDR2 FQNEAQ (reference sequence). The CDR3 sequence is CASSSRTKNIQYF. CDR3 in DNA: TGTGCCAGCAGCTCCCGGACCAAAAACATTCAGTACTTC. Filled out from reference TRBV7-9 and TRBJ2-4, the complete variable domain reads DTGVSQNPRHKITKRGQNVTFRCDPISEHNRLYWYRQTLGQGPEFLTYFQNEAQLEKSRLLSDRFSAERPKGSFSTLEIQRTEQGDSAMYLCASSSRTKNIQYFGAGTRLSVL.

The rearrangement uses TRBV2 and TRBJ2-5; D not resolved. Germline CDR1 is SNHLY and CDR2 is FYNNEI. Trimming shortened V by 0 bases and J by 2 bases, and 10 bases separated the two germline ends. The CDR3 is 15 amino acids. The CDR3 DNA follows: TGTGCCAGCAGTGAAGCGCTAGGCAGGCAAGAGACCCAGTACTTC. Its translation is CASSEALGRQETQYF.

The chain links TRBV18 to TRBJ2-6; 9 bases match TRBD1. CDR3 size: 18 residues. Germline V gene sequence: CDR1 KGHSH, CDR2 LQKENI. Trimming at V came to 1 base and at J to 3 bases, leaving 7 bases not matched to a gene. CDR3 in amino acids: CASSPQGQGNVGANVLTF. The CDR3 coding sequence is TGTGCCAGCTCACCACAAGGACAGGGGAATGTTGGGGCCAACGTCCTGACTTTC.

This chain connects TRBV4-1 to TRBJ2-5; tentative D call: TRBD2 (5 bases). This CDR3 is built from 14 residues. Trimming left V 2 bases short and J 2 bases short, with 9 bases between. Germline V gene data show CDR1 as MGHRA and CDR2 as YSYEKL. CDR3 in amino acids: CASSQLSVQETQYF. The CDR3 coding sequence is TGCGCCAGCAGCCAACTTAGCGTGCAAGAGACCCAGTACTTC.

The chain carries TRBV5-5 and TRBJ1-2; no definite D call. The V gene lost 4 bases and the J gene lost 3 bases, with 10 bases spanning the gap. Germline loops: CDR1 SGHKS, CDR2 YYEKEE (reference sequence). This CDR3 is 13 amino acids long. CDR3: CASSPGDDYGYTF. In DNA form, the CDR3 reads TGTGCCAGCAGCCCTGGGGATGACTATGGCTACACCTTC.

The genes are TRBV27 and TRBJ1-3, with D perhaps TRBD1 (5 bases). CDR1 is MNHEY, CDR2 SMNVEV, per germline (reference sequence). V gave up 3 bases and J gave up 8 bases, with 11 bases separating them. The CDR3 is 13 residues long. CDR3 nucleotides: TGTGCCAGCAGTTTCACTCAGGGTCACACCATATATTTT. Encoded protein: CASSFTQGHTIYF.

The V call is TRBV4-1, the J call TRBJ2-3; D not certain. V was pared by 5 bases and J by 9 bases, with 15 bases between. The CDR3 has 13 amino acids. Germline V gives CDR1 MGHRA, CDR2 YSYEKL. The CDR3 loop reads CASSEFGEGTQYF. The CDR3 DNA is TGCGCCAGCAGCGAATTTGGGGAAGGGACGCAGTATTTT.